The source of this TCR beta chain is a study of PD-L1 blockade in urothelial cancer. Every PCR was spiked with synthetic TCR analog templates. The data were produced by immunoSEQ multiplex PCR, yet TCRdb's version contains in-frame clones alone and is incomplete. In the table there are about 41,000 clones, 70% to 90% of which are singletons. The germline gives CDR1 MGHRA, CDR2 YSYEKL. Trimming took 1 base from V and 0 from J, leaving 13 bases between them. CDR3 length equals 17 residues. This clone has just a few counts. Stated time point: peripheral blood 6 weeks after treatment start. Patients had urothelial carcinoma that was locally advanced or metastatic. There were between 1 and 8 samples from each patient, taken pretreatment and on-treatment.

The sequencing used PBMCs, collected around atezolizumab (anti-PD-L1) treatment. The clonotype was recovered from a man between 70 and 80 years old with urothelial cancer. The J gene is TRBJ1-5, the V gene TRBV4-1, with D uncertain. The CDR3 loop reads CASSQGRIADSNQPQHF. The DNA for the CDR3 is TGCGCCAGCAGCCAAGGTAGGATAGCCGATAGCAATCAGCCCCAGCATTTT.